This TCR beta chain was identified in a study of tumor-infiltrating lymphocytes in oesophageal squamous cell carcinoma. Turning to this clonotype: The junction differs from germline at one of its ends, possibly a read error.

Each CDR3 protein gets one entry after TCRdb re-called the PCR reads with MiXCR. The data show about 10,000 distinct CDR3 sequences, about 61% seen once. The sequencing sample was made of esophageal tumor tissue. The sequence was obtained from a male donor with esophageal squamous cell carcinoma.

CDR3 residues: CANSSRGTNQETQYF. CDR3 coding DNA: TGTGCCAACAGTTCTCGGGGGACGAACCAAGAGACCCAGTACTTC. The gene calls are TRBV6-2 or TRBV6-3 and TRBJ2-5; possible D gene TRBD2, 6 bases. The CDR3 has 15 residues. Germline loops: CDR1 MNHEY, CDR2 SVGEGT.